The rows below give T cell receptor beta chains drawn from one sample of a study of blood T cells in healthy people across ages. MiXCR was run by TCRdb on the 5' RACE reads, yielding one entry per CDR3 protein. The sample shows 710,000 or so distinct CDR3 sequences, about a fifth of them seen only once. Sequenced input: blood. The source of these receptors is a man between 65 and 80 years old in good health. Both conserved end residues are part of each CDR3. The D gene is left open where the match is weak. Clone sizes are given selectively: once, few, many, or a class where the clone is expanded.

D gene,V gene,clone size,J gene,CDR3 protein,CDR3 DNA
-,TRBV7-2,-,TRBJ1-4,CASSPTQSSEKLFF,TGTGCCAGCAGTCCAACGCAGTCGAGTGAAAAACTGTTTTTT
-,TRBV6-2/TRBV6-3,-,TRBJ1-2,CASSSNRVGYTF,TGTGCCAGCAGTTCGAACAGGGTTGGCTACACCTTC
-,TRBV5-1,-,TRBJ2-3,CASSLFTRGTDTQYF,TGCGCCAGCAGCTTGTTTACAAGAGGCACAGATACGCAGTATTTT
TRBD2,TRBV20-1,many,TRBJ2-1,CSASGASGPHQNEQFF,TGCAGTGCTAGTGGGGCTAGCGGGCCGCACCAGAATGAGCAGTTCTTC
TRBD1,TRBV18,-,TRBJ2-5,CASSGQAGQETQYF,TGTGCCAGTTCCGGACAGGCCGGCCAAGAGACCCAGTACTTC
TRBD1,TRBV29-1,many,TRBJ2-1,CSVATGGFEQFF,TGCAGCGTTGCGACAGGGGGTTTTGAGCAGTTCTTC
-,TRBV5-1,few,TRBJ2-3,CASSRNGQTSTDTQYF,TGCGCCAGCAGCCGAAATGGACAGACTAGCACAGATACGCAGTATTTT
-,TRBV7-2,few,TRBJ2-5,CASSLATGPVGTQYF,TGTGCCAGCAGCTTAGCGACAGGTCCGGTAGGGACCCAGTACTTC
TRBD1,TRBV10-3,-,TRBJ2-1,CALSAGTGSNEQFF,TGTGCCCTCAGTGCGGGGACAGGGAGCAATGAGCAGTTCTTC
-,TRBV5-1,-,TRBJ2-2,CASSLRQADTGELFF,TGCGCCAGCAGCTTGCGTCAGGCGGACACCGGGGAGCTGTTTTTT
TRBD1,TRBV12-3/TRBV12-4,-,TRBJ2-3,CASSRQGARADTQYF,TGTGCCAGCAGTCGACAGGGGGCTAGAGCAGATACGCAGTATTTT
-,TRBV5-1,many,TRBJ1-5,CASSLGDRNQPQHF,TGCGCCAGCAGCTTGGGAGACAGGAATCAGCCCCAGCATTTT
-,TRBV27,-,TRBJ2-4,CASSGPQGGLNIQYF,TGTGCCAGCAGTGGGCCTCAGGGGGGATTAAACATTCAGTACTTC
TRBD1,TRBV20-1,-,TRBJ2-7,CSAWDRSGEQYF,TGCAGTGCTTGGGACAGGTCTGGTGAGCAGTACTTC
TRBD1,TRBV19,-,TRBJ1-4,CASSIGGQLNEKLFF,TGTGCCAGTAGTATTGGGGGACAGCTTAATGAAAAACTGTTTTTT
-,TRBV12-3/TRBV12-4,-,TRBJ1-5,CASSRDSPNQPQHF,TGTGCCAGCAGCCGCGACAGCCCTAATCAGCCCCAGCATTTT
-,TRBV20-1,few,TRBJ2-3,CSAEEGGLTDTQYF,TGCAGTGCCGAAGAGGGCGGACTCACAGATACGCAGTATTTT
-,TRBV20-1,few,TRBJ1-4,CSARRGFNEKLFF,TGCAGTGCTAGAAGAGGGTTTAATGAAAAACTGTTTTTT
TRBD2,TRBV11-3,-,TRBJ2-2,CASTRDYVTGELFF,TGTGCCAGCACCCGGGACTACGTCACCGGGGAGCTGTTTTTT
TRBD1,TRBV7-9,-,TRBJ1-1,CASSLRGQGSTEAFF,TGTGCCAGCAGCTTGAGGGGACAGGGGAGCACTGAAGCTTTCTTT
-,TRBV12-3/TRBV12-4,-,TRBJ2-7,CASSFNRAKGGEQYF,TGTGCCAGCAGTTTTAACAGAGCCAAGGGTGGGGAGCAGTACTTC
TRBD2,TRBV18,-,TRBJ2-1,CASSPVPSGAAKNNEQFF,TGTGCCAGCTCACCAGTACCCAGCGGGGCGGCTAAAAACAATGAGCAGTTCTTC
TRBD2,TRBV10-3,few,TRBJ2-5,CAISGTGTSGQETQYF,TGTGCCATCAGTGGAACCGGGACTAGCGGTCAAGAGACCCAGTACTTC
TRBD1,TRBV6-6,few,TRBJ1-1,CASTHPGGATEAFF,TGTGCCAGCACCCACCCAGGGGGGGCGACTGAAGCTTTCTTT
TRBD1,TRBV5-1,-,TRBJ1-2,CASSAARGGEGYGYTF,TGCGCCAGCAGCGCGGCGAGAGGGGGCGAAGGTTATGGCTACACCTTC
-,TRBV6-6,few,TRBJ1-1,CASSATMNTEAFF,TGTGCCAGCAGCGCAACCATGAACACTGAAGCTTTCTTT
TRBD2,TRBV7-2,-,TRBJ2-3,CASSITGTTSDTQYF,TGTGCCAGCAGCATAACCGGGACTACTTCAGATACGCAGTATTTT